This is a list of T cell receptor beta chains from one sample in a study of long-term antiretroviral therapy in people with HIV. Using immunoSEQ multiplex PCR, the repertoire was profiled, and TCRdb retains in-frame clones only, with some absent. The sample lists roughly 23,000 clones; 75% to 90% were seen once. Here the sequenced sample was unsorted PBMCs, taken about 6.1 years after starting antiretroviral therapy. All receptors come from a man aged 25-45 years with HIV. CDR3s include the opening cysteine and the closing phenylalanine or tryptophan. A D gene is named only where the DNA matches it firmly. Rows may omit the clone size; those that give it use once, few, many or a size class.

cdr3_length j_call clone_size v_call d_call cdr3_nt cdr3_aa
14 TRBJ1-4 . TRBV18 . TGTGCCAGCTCACCAAGAACGCCTAATGAAAAACTGTTTTTT CASSPRTPNEKLFF
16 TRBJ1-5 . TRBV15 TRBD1 TGTGCCACCAGCACCGGGACAGGGCCCGTCAATCAGCCCCAGCATTTT CATSTGTGPVNQPQHF
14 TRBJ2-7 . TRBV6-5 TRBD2 TGTGCCAGCAGTTGGGGGGGAGGGCCGGAGGAGCAGTACTTC CASSWGGGPEEQYF
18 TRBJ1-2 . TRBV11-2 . TGTGCCAGCAGCTTAGGTGTGGGAAAGATGAGCCTAGTAAGTGGCTACACCTTC CASSLGVGKMSLVSGYTF
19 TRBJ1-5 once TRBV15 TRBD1 TGTGCCACCAGCAGAGATATGATGGGGGACAGGGGTTCGGGTCAGCCCCAGCATTTT CATSRDMMGDRGSGQPQHF
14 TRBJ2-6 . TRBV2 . TGTGCCAGCAATCCTTACTCTGGGGCCAACGTCCTGACTTTC CASNPYSGANVLTF
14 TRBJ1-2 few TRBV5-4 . TGTGCCAGCAGCGCCTCCGGGTCCCGCTATGGCTACACCTTC CASSASGSRYGYTF
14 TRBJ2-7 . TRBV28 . TGTGCCAGCAGTTTAACCACCGGGCTGGGCGAGCAGTACTTC CASSLTTGLGEQYF
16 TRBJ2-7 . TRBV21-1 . TGTGCCAGCAGCAAAGGGGAGGGGGCTCAAGCCTACGAGCAGTACTTC CASSKGEGAQAYEQYF
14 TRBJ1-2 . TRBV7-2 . TGTGCCAGCAGCTTAGTTCGGGATTCCGATGGCTACACCTTC CASSLVRDSDGYTF
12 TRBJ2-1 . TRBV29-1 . TGCAGCGTTTTCAGTGGGTCCGGTGAGCAGTTCTTC CSVFSGSGEQFF
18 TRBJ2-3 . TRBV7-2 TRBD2 TGTGCCAGCAGCTTTCGGGGGGGTGGTCGGGGTAGCACAGATACGCAGTATTTT CASSFRGGGRGSTDTQYF
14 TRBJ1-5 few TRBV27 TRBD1 TGTGCCAGCAGCCTGACAGGGGGCAATCAGCCCCAGCATTTT CASSLTGGNQPQHF
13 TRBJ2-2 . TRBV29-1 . TGCAGCGTTGATCGGATGAACACCGGGGAGCTGTTTTTT CSVDRMNTGELFF
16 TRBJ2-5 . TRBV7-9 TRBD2 TGTGCCAGCAGCTTAGGTCCAGCGGGGGTTCGAGAGACCCAGTACTTC CASSLGPAGVRETQYF
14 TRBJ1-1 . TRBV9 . TGTGCCAGCAGCTCTGGCTGGGGGAACACTGAAGCTTTCTTT CASSSGWGNTEAFF
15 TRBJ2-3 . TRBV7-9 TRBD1 TGTGCCAGCAGCCTTGGACAGGGAATCACAGATACGCAGTATTTT CASSLGQGITDTQYF
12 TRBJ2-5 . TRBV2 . TGTGCCAGCAGCACAAAAAAGGAGACCCAGTACTTC CASSTKKETQYF
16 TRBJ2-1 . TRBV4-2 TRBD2 TGTGCCAGCAGCCAAGATGCGGGAGGGCCTTACAATGAGCAGTTCTTC CASSQDAGGPYNEQFF
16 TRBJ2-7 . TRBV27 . TGTGCCAGCAGTTCCTCCAGACTGGCAGGCCCCTACGAGCAGTACTTC CASSSSRLAGPYEQYF
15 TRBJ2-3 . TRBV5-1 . TGCGCCAGCAGCTTGGCCCCCGGGATGGAAGATACGCAGTATTTT CASSLAPGMEDTQYF
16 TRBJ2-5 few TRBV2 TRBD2 TGTGCCAGCAGTGTGGGGCTAGCGGGGCCCGGGGAGACCCAGTACTTC CASSVGLAGPGETQYF
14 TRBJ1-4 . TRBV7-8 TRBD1 TGTGCCAGCAGGACAGGGGTTGGAGGGGAAAAACTGTTTTTT CASRTGVGGEKLFF